The 6 T cell receptor beta chains listed next were all sequenced from one sample in a study of shared clonotypes between healthy human individuals. Data came from immunoSEQ multiplex PCR; TCRdb stores just in-frame clones and leaves some out. The table records about 520,000 clones, over 75% of them present only once. The material sequenced was PBMCs. These receptors were taken from a woman aged 40-49 years in good health. Some clones in this sample may be carry-over from other donors' samples.

V and J are TRBV19 and TRBJ1-2; maybe TRBD1 (6 bases). V was cut by 6 bases and J by 2 bases, with 13 bases left in between. The CDR3 is 14 residues long. Looked up from germline, CDR1 is LNHDA and CDR2 is SQIVND (reference sequence). CDR3 coding DNA: TGTGCCAGTAGCCGGACAGCGTTGAACTATGGCTACACCTTC. It codes for CASSRTALNYGYTF.

CDR3 in amino acids: CASSDRGDTQYF. For the CDR3, the DNA is TGTGCCAGCTCGGACAGGGGGGATACGCAGTATTTT. This sequence joins TRBV6-5 and TRBJ2-3; 10 nucleotides align to TRBD1. The CDR3 length is 12 residues. V lost 8 bases to trimming and J lost 6 bases; unmatched junction nucleotides: 2. Germline lookup yields CDR1 MNHEY and CDR2 SVGAGI.

The rearrangement joins TRBV18 to TRBJ2-1; D unclear. V dropped 5 bases and J dropped 2 bases, with 13 bases sitting between them. Germline CDR1 KGHSH, CDR2 LQKENI. The CDR3 spans 15 residues. In DNA, the CDR3 is TGTGCCAGCTCAAGTCAACGGCCTGCCTACAATGAGCAGTTCTTC. This encodes CASSSQRPAYNEQFF.

To note about this clone: A far larger clone is just one base off, so this is likely a read error. This rearrangement joins TRBV30 to TRBJ1-1, with TRBD1 as a possible D gene (5 bases). Per germline, CDR1 GTSNPN and CDR2 SVGIG (reference sequence). V shed 5 bases and J shed 6 bases, with 13 bases lying between them. The CDR3 has 12 residues. The CDR3 DNA follows: TGTGCCTGGGGCGTGGGGCGGTCTGAAGCTTTCTTT. Protein: CAWGVGRSEAFF.

The rearrangement uses TRBV27 and TRBJ2-3, with D perhaps TRBD2 (5 bases). Trimming removed 4 bases at V and 9 bases at J, with 17 bases between. CDR3 length equals 14 residues. The V gene's germline CDR1 is MNHEY and CDR2 SMNVEV (reference sequence). As DNA, the CDR3 is TGTGCCAGCAGTTCACTGACCCAGCCGGGGACGCAGTATTTT. Translation gives CASSSLTQPGTQYF.

The chain carries TRBV6-1 and TRBJ1-4; no definite D call. The V end lost 2 bases, the J end lost 3 bases, and 7 bases lay between the germline ends. The germline V gene has CDR1 MNHNS and CDR2 SASEGT. The CDR3 consists of 14 residues. CDR3: CASSELGANEKLFF. The CDR3 region has the DNA TGTGCCAGCAGTGAACTCGGGGCTAATGAAAAACTGTTTTTT.